This T cell receptor (beta chain) was captured by sequencing in a study of CD8 T cells in Susac syndrome. The CD8+ and CD4+ T cells were negatively isolated, with the TEMRA cells enriched by FACS. The authors reverse transcribed roughly 0.5 to 1 ug RNA with random hexamers. With immunoSEQ multiplex PCR, TCR beta CDR3 was amplified across 54 Vbeta and 13 Jbeta. TCRdb independently ran MiXCR on the immunoSEQ multiplex PCR reads; one entry per CDR3 protein. The table lists roughly 130,000 distinct CDR3 sequences, about 94% of them singletons. V lost 4 bases and J lost 0, with 8 bases in between. The CDR3 has 14 residues. CDR1 SGHRS and CDR2 YFSETQ come from the germline V gene. Comment on this clonotype: What it recognizes is unknown.

The study's findings and limits: Regarding the TCR sequencing and HLA analysis, the study admitted that a relatively small number of individuals were involved.

The chain links TRBV5-1 to TRBJ1-3, with D possibly being TRBD1 (5 bases). Input material: CD4+ T cells from PBMCs. The source of this sequence is a human donor with multiple sclerosis. The CDR3 sequence is CASSDSASGNTIYF. In DNA, the CDR3 is TGCGCCAGCAGCGACAGCGCCTCTGGAAACACCATATATTTT.